These 31 T cell receptor beta chains were sequenced from one sample in a study of shared clonotypes between healthy human individuals. Libraries were prepared by immunoSEQ multiplex PCR; TCRdb keeps only in-frame clonotypes and omits some of them. The data show approximately 2,000,000 clones, with roughly 90% seen just once and 0.37% held by the top ten. The source material was naive CD4+ T cells from PBMCs. Subset specified: CD45RA+ positively selected. These receptor sequences come from a man between 18 and 29 years old in good health. Some clones in this sample may be carry-over from other donors' samples.

The table lists this clone with a count of one. This sample also contains other DNA sequences that code for the same CDR3. V gene TRBV9 combines with J gene TRBJ2-6; D gene uncertain. The germline V gene encodes CDR1 SGDLS and CDR2 YYNGEE. The CDR3 covers 15 residues. The V gene lost 0 bases and the J gene lost 2 bases, with 6 bases spanning the gap. CDR3 region: CASSVVGTGANVLTF. The CDR3 bases are TGTGCCAGCAGCGTAGTAGGGACTGGGGCCAACGTCCTGACTTTC.

The chain uses TRBV6-1 and TRBJ2-5; 7 bases align to TRBD1. The germline V gene encodes CDR1 MNHNS and CDR2 SASEGT. Trimming cost V 6 bases and J 1 base; bases outside gene matches: 2. The CDR3 runs to 13 residues. DNA for the CDR3: TGTGCCAGCAGAGGGACAGTCCAAGAGACCCAGTACTTC. Protein sequence: CASRGTVQETQYF.

The chain has TRBV7-2 and TRBJ2-3; the match to TRBD2 covers 8 bases. The CDR3 is made up of 15 amino acids. Germline CDR1 reads SGHTA; CDR2 reads FQGNSA. The V segment lost 5 bases and the J segment 1 base; nucleotides outside the gene matches: 5. In nucleotides, the CDR3 is TGTGCCAGCAGCCGCTGGCGGGAGGGCACAGATACGCAGTATTTT. Its protein is CASSRWREGTDTQYF.

J is TRBJ2-7 and V is TRBV2, with no clear D. Per germline, CDR1 SNHLY and CDR2 FYNNEI. CDR3 length: 13 residues. V lost 1 base to trimming and J lost 0 bases, with 4 bases between them. This CDR3 is CASSEEFSYEQYF. The CDR3 DNA reads as TGTGCCAGCAGTGAAGAGTTCTCCTACGAGCAGTACTTC. Full variable domain (rest looked up from reference TRBV2 and TRBJ2-7): EPEVTQTPSHQVTQMGQEVILRCVPISNHLYFYWYRQILGQKVEFLVSFYNNEISEKSEIFDDQFSVERPDGSNFTLKIRSTKLEDSAMYFCASSEEFSYEQYFGPGTRLTVT.

This sequence joins TRBV19 and TRBJ2-4; 7 bases line up with TRBD2. This CDR3 comprises 17 residues. Losses at the gene ends were 5 bases for V and 1 base for J; bases not matched to a gene: 11. Germline CDR1 reads LNHDA; CDR2 reads SQIVND (reference sequence). In DNA, the CDR3 is TGTGCCAGTAGTGCTGCGCGCGGGAGAGCGGCCAAAAACATTCAGTACTTC. Translated: CASSAARGRAAKNIQYF.

The count of this clone is one. CDR3 coding DNA: TGTGCCAGCAGCTTAGGTTTTCCGGCAGATACGCAGTATTTT. Protein product: CASSLGFPADTQYF. V usage is TRBV7-2 and J usage is TRBJ2-3; D remains ambiguous. The CDR3 is made up of 14 amino acids. V was cut by 1 base and J by 4 bases, with 9 bases left in between. Germline values: CDR1 SGHTA, CDR2 FQGNSA. Full variable domain (outside the CDR3, taken from reference TRBV7-2 and TRBJ2-3): GAGVSQSPSNKVTEKGKDVELRCDPISGHTALYWYRQSLGQGLEFLIYFQGNSAPDKSGLPSDRFSAERTGGSVSTLTIQRTQQEDSAVYLCASSLGFPADTQYFGPGTRLTVL.

In this sample, this clone turned up once. This rearrangement joins TRBV6-5 to TRBJ2-7; no clear D gene. Germline CDR1 reads MNHEY; CDR2 reads SVGAGI. The CDR3 runs 12 residues. V was shortened by 4 bases and J by 4 bases, with 8 bases between the two germline ends. In nucleotides, the CDR3 is TGTGCCAGCAGTTCAGGACGGTACGAGCAGTACTTC. Its protein product is CASSSGRYEQYF.

The J gene is TRBJ2-1, the V gene TRBV14; no clear D gene. V was cut by 1 base and J by 9 bases, with 7 bases left in between. CDR1 SGHDN and CDR2 FVKESK come from the germline V gene. The CDR3 spans 12 residues. This chain's CDR3 is CASSQGGGEQFF. CDR3 DNA: TGTGCCAGCAGCCAAGGTGGTGGTGAGCAGTTCTTC.

This sequence joins TRBV6-1 and TRBJ2-3, with D possibly TRBD2 on 6 matching bases. Trimming cost V 2 bases and J 11 bases, with 23 bases left between them. Germline V CDR1 and CDR2: MNHNS, SASEGT. This CDR3 comprises 16 residues. CDR3 sequence: CASSERKGYGPGGQYF. DNA for the CDR3: TGTGCCAGCAGTGAACGAAAGGGGTACGGACCCGGGGGGCAGTATTTT.

This chain joins TRBV5-6 and TRBJ1-2, with D tentatively TRBD1 (5 bases). The length of the CDR3 is 13 residues. The germline V gene has CDR1 SGHDT and CDR2 YYEEEE. Trimming removed 4 bases at V and 4 bases at J, with 11 bases between. Here the CDR3 DNA reads TGTGCCAGCAGCGAGGGACCGACCTATGGCTACACCTTC. It is translated as CASSEGPTYGYTF.

This clone showed up just once. The rearrangement uses TRBV4-1 and TRBJ2-3; TRBD2 matches 11 bases. V shed 6 bases and J 4 bases; nucleotides not matched to a gene: 9. This CDR3 is 16 amino acids long. Germline V CDR1 and CDR2: MGHRA, YSYEKL. CDR3 nucleotide sequence: TGCGCCAGCAGAAAAGGGGCACTAGCGGGAGCAGATACGCAGTATTTT. Translation gives CASRKGALAGADTQYF.

The rearrangement links TRBV4-1 to TRBJ2-2; D ambiguous. Germline CDR1 reads MGHRA; CDR2 reads YSYEKL. Deletions cut 4 bases from V and 4 bases from J, with 13 bases between. The CDR3 spans 15 residues. CDR3 coding DNA: TGCGCCAGCAGCCCTAGGTTCGCCGGCACCGGGGAGCTGTTTTTT. Residues: CASSPRFAGTGELFF.

The J gene is TRBJ1-5, the V gene TRBV6-6; D gene uncertain. V was pared by 7 bases and J by 8 bases, with 18 bases between. The germline V gene has CDR1 MNHNY and CDR2 SVGAGI (reference sequence). The length of the CDR3 is 14 residues. The CDR3, as DNA: TGTGCCAGCAATCTACGGGCGGATTTAAAGCCCCAGCATTTT. This encodes CASNLRADLKPQHF.

This chain links TRBV7-9 with TRBJ2-3, with D perhaps given as TRBD1 or TRBD2 (5 bases each). V was shortened by 3 bases and J by 0 bases, with 13 bases between the two germline ends. Germline assignment: CDR1 SEHNR and CDR2 FQNEAQ (reference sequence). This CDR3 has 16 residues. The DNA for the CDR3 is TGTGCCAGCAGCTTTCCGGGGCGCTTGAGCACAGATACGCAGTATTTT. It specifies CASSFPGRLSTDTQYF.

The chain employs TRBV11-3 and TRBJ2-1, with D possibly called TRBD1 or TRBD2 (5 bases each). The CDR3 contains 12 residues. The ends were cut back, 4 bases at V and 12 bases at J, with 13 bases in the middle. From germline, CDR1 is SGHNT and CDR2 YENEEA. CDR3 in DNA: TGTGCCAGCAGCTCGGACTCTCAGGGGCAGTTCTTC. Its translation: CASSSDSQGQFF.

V is TRBV28 and J is TRBJ2-5; D is undetermined. The ends were cut back, 2 bases at V and 9 bases at J, with 13 bases in the middle. The CDR3 covers 13 residues. Germline V lookup: CDR1 MDHEN, CDR2 SYDVKM. The CDR3 spells CASSLRQQGPQYF. CDR3 DNA: TGTGCCAGCAGTTTACGCCAGCAAGGGCCCCAGTACTTC. The variable domain in full, with the rest retrieved from reference TRBV28 and TRBJ2-5, is DVKVTQSSRYLVKRTGEKVFLECVQDMDHENMFWYRQDPGLGLRLIYFSYDVKMKEKGDIPEGYSVSREKKERFSLILESASTNQTSMYLCASSLRQQGPQYFGPGTRLLVL.

The chain links TRBV27 to TRBJ2-5; D ambiguous. Trimming removed 6 bases at V and 5 bases at J, with 13 bases between. The CDR3 has 13 amino acids. CDR1 is MNHEY and CDR2 is SMNVEV in the germline V gene (reference sequence). The CDR3 sequence is CASSGPARETQYF. The CDR3 DNA is TGTGCCAGCAGCGGACCGGCTCGGGAGACCCAGTACTTC.

This chain connects TRBV5-1 to TRBJ2-3; maybe TRBD1 (7 bases). The CDR3 has 16 residues. Per the germline V gene, CDR1 is SGHRS and CDR2 is YFSETQ. V was shortened by 2 bases and J by 5 bases, with 18 bases between the two germline ends. The CDR3 nucleotides are TGCGCCAGCAGCTTCGGCGGGGACAGCTTTTTAGATACGCAGTATTTT. It codes for CASSFGGDSFLDTQYF. Based on the CDR3 plus reference TRBV5-1 and TRBJ2-3, the full variable domain is KAGVTQTPRYLIKTRGQQVTLSCSPISGHRSVSWYQQTPGQGLQFLFEYFSETQRNKGNFPGRFSGRQFSNSRSEMNVSTLELGDSALYLCASSFGGDSFLDTQYFGPGTRLTVL.

The DNA of the CDR3 is TGCGCCAGCAGTGAGTCGGGAAGAAACTATGGCTACACCTTC. It specifies CASSESGRNYGYTF. J is TRBJ1-2 and V is TRBV10-1; D call uncertain. This CDR3 is built from 14 residues. Germline V lookup: CDR1 WNHNN, CDR2 SYGVQD (reference sequence). V was pared by 0 bases and J by 2 bases, with 7 bases between.

The rearrangement uses TRBV6-5 and TRBJ1-1; 7 nucleotides line up with TRBD1. The CDR3 runs to 16 residues. V dropped 2 bases and J dropped 4; count of bases not matched to a gene: 10. The germline CDR1 and CDR2 sequences are MNHEY and SVGAGI. CDR3 DNA: TGTGCCAGCAGTTACGACGCAGGGGGATTTGGCACTGAAGCTTTCTTT. Its protein product is CASSYDAGGFGTEAFF.

Comment on this clone: This CDR3 is also generated by other DNA sequences in the sample. The chain couples TRBV6-6 to TRBJ2-1; D is perhaps TRBD1 or TRBD2 (5 bases each). Germline V gene lookup returns CDR1 MNHNY and CDR2 SVGAGI (reference sequence). The CDR3 spans 11 residues. V was pared by 6 bases and J by 7 bases, with 7 bases between. CDR3 region: CASSRENEQFF. In DNA, the CDR3 is TGTGCCAGCAGCAGGGAGAATGAGCAGTTCTTC.

CDR3 amino acids: CASRLGVSPSAFF. CDR3 nucleotides: TGTGCCAGCAGGCTGGGGGTCAGCCCCTCAGCTTTCTTT. The rearrangement joins TRBV28 to TRBJ1-1, with D maybe TRBD1 (5 bases). The V gene's germline CDR1 is MDHEN and CDR2 SYDVKM. This CDR3 region has 13 residues. Between the trimmed V and J ends, which lost 6 bases and 10 bases, there was a span of 18 bases.

The chain joins TRBV7-9 to TRBJ2-1; 13 nucleotides line up with TRBD2. This CDR3 is 16 amino acids long. Germline V gene data show CDR1 as SEHNR and CDR2 as FQNEAQ (reference sequence). The V segment lost 5 bases and the J segment 3 bases; nucleotides outside the gene matches: 4. The CDR3 is CASSPGLAGDYNEQFF. The CDR3 coding sequence is TGTGCCAGCAGCCCAGGACTAGCGGGAGACTACAATGAGCAGTTCTTC.

The chain recombines TRBV2 with TRBJ2-7; tentative D call: TRBD1 (6 bases). This CDR3 has 14 residues. Germline V gene data show CDR1 as SNHLY and CDR2 as FYNNEI. V lost 4 bases, J lost 7 bases, and 17 bases lay in between. The CDR3 protein is CASSVRDTMGEQYF. DNA for the CDR3: TGTGCCAGCAGTGTCCGGGACACCATGGGAGAGCAGTACTTC.

This clone was picked up one time. The chain links TRBV4-1 to TRBJ1-5; TRBD1 is a possible D gene (6 bases). Trimming pared 2 bases from V and 1 base from J, leaving 12 bases between. CDR1 is MGHRA, CDR2 YSYEKL, per germline. The CDR3 contains 16 residues. In nucleotides, the CDR3 is TGCGCCAGCAGCCAACTGGGGCAGGGGAGCAATCAGCCCCAGCATTTT. It is translated as CASSQLGQGSNQPQHF.

The chain combines TRBV5-1 with TRBJ2-3, with TRBD1 matching 12 bases. The CDR3 loop spans 18 amino acids. Trimming removed 1 base from V and 3 bases from J; junction bases left unmatched: 9. CDR1 is SGHRS, CDR2 YFSETQ, per germline. The CDR3 bases are TGCGCCAGCAGCTTGAACATACCGGGACAGGGGGCAACAGATACGCAGTATTTT. Amino acids: CASSLNIPGQGATDTQYF.

V is TRBV6-4 and J is TRBJ2-3, with 9 bases aligning to TRBD1. The J segment lost 1 base and the V segment lost 4 bases, leaving 0 bases of the junction unmatched. Per the germline V gene, CDR1 is MRHNA and CDR2 is SNTAGT. The CDR3 is made up of 14 amino acids. The CDR3 region has the DNA TGTGCCAGCAGTGGGGACAGGGGCACAGATACGCAGTATTTT. Its protein product is CASSGDRGTDTQYF.

The sample holds one count of this clone. The chain combines TRBV7-7 with TRBJ2-3; 8 positions match TRBD1. This CDR3 region has 16 residues. J lost 4 bases, V lost 5 bases, and 11 bases had no gene match. Per the germline V gene, CDR1 is SSHAT and CDR2 is FNYEAQ (reference sequence). This CDR3 is CASSASPWTGPDTQYF. The DNA of the CDR3 is TGTGCCAGCAGCGCTAGCCCCTGGACAGGGCCAGATACGCAGTATTTT.

The J gene is TRBJ2-7, the V gene TRBV5-4; D not certain. The CDR3 consists of 13 residues. V lost 1 base and J 5 bases, leaving 10 bases between the germline ends. Germline V CDR1 and CDR2: SGHNT, YYREEE (reference sequence). DNA for the CDR3: TGTGCCAGCAGCTTGCCCCAGTCCCACGAGCAGTACTTC. Protein product: CASSLPQSHEQYF.

This clone was picked up one time. This chain uses TRBV12-5 with TRBJ2-1, with TRBD1 identical over 8 bases. Looked up from germline, CDR1 is LGHNT and CDR2 is FRNRAP. This CDR3 has 15 amino acids. Trimming at V came to 5 bases and at J to 3 bases, leaving 6 bases not matched to a gene. CDR3 nucleotides: TGTGCTAGTGGTCCAGGACAGGGAGGCTACAATGAGCAGTTCTTC. As protein: CASGPGQGGYNEQFF.

The J gene is TRBJ1-2, the V gene TRBV10-3; possible D gene TRBD1, 5 bases. The CDR3 has 17 residues. CDR1 is ENHRY and CDR2 is SYGVKD in the germline V gene. Trimming left V 2 bases short and J 7 bases short, with 23 bases between. CDR3 sequence: CAISERVGGDQSPGYTF. The CDR3, as DNA: TGTGCCATCAGTGAGCGGGTGGGGGGGGACCAATCCCCTGGCTACACCTTC.